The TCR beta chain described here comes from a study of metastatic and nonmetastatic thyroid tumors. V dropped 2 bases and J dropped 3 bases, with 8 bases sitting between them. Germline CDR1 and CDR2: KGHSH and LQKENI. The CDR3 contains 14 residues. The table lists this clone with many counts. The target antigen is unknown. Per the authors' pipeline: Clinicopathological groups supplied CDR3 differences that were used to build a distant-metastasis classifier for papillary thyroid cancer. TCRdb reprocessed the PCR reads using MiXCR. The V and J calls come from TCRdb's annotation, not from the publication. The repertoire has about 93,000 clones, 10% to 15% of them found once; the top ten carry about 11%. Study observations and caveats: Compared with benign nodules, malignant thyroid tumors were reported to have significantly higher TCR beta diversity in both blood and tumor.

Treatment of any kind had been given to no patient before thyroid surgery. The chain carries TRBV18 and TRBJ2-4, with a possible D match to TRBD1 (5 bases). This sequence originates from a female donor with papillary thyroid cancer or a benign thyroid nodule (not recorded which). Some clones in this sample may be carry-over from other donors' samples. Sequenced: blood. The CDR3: CASSPGQGKNIQYF. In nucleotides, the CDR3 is TGTGCCAGCTCACCAGGGCAGGGCAAAAACATTCAGTACTTC.